These 27 T cell receptor beta chains originate from one sample sequenced in a study of shared clonotypes between healthy human individuals. Here immunoSEQ multiplex PCR was the method, and the copy in TCRdb shows in-frame clones only, minus some. The sample carries 190,000 or so clones, 66% recorded once. The sample was memory CD4+ T cells sorted from blood. Documented subset: CD45RA-negative fraction. These receptors all come from a young man in good health.

This chain links TRBV11-3 with TRBJ2-2; no firm D call. The length of the CDR3 is 16 residues. V lost 3 bases to trimming and J lost 6 bases, with 17 bases between them. Germline values: CDR1 SGHNT, CDR2 YENEEA. The CDR3 coding sequence is TGTGCCAGCAGCTTTATCGGCGCCAGTGGGGCCGGGGAGCTGTTTTTT. As protein: CASSFIGASGAGELFF. Drawing the rest from reference TRBV11-3 and TRBJ2-2, the complete variable domain is EAGVVQSPRYKIIEKKQPVAFWCNPISGHNTLYWYLQNLGQGPELLIRYENEEAVDDSQLPKDRFSAERLKGVDSTLKIQPAELGDSAVYLCASSFIGASGAGELFFGEGSRLTVL.

The V call is TRBV5-4, the J call TRBJ2-7, with a possible D match to TRBD2 (6 bases). The germline V and J ends were trimmed by 5 bases and 5 bases, with 11 bases remaining between them. This CDR3 is 12 amino acids long. The germline V gene has CDR1 SGHNT and CDR2 YYREEE (reference sequence). The CDR3 loop reads CASRRDSDEQYF. The CDR3, as DNA: TGTGCCAGCAGGAGGGACTCGGACGAGCAGTACTTC.

The genes are TRBV2 and TRBJ2-7; D is unclear. With 4 bases removed from V and 2 bases from J, the gap between germline ends came to 6 bases. The CDR3 is 12 amino acids. Germline assignment: CDR1 SNHLY and CDR2 FYNNEI. Here the CDR3 reads CASSGAAYEQYF. The CDR3 nucleotides are TGTGCCAGCAGTGGCGCTGCCTACGAGCAGTACTTC.

This clone was seen a few times. The genes are TRBV5-4 and TRBJ2-1, with D tentatively TRBD2 (6 bases). The V gene lost 1 base and the J gene lost 5 bases, with 13 bases spanning the gap. Per the germline V gene, CDR1 is SGHNT and CDR2 is YYREEE (reference sequence). CDR3 size: 15 residues. CDR3 DNA sequence: TGTGCCAGCAGCTTGCCTGCTAGCGCGGACAATGAGCAGTTCTTC. It codes for CASSLPASADNEQFF. The complete variable domain, with remaining parts taken from reference TRBV5-4 and TRBJ2-1, reads ETGVTQSPTHLIKTRGQQVTLRCSSQSGHNTVSWYQQALGQGPQFIFQYYREEENGRGNFPPRFSGLQFPNYSSELNVNALELDDSALYLCASSLPASADNEQFFGPGTRLTVL.

The chain links TRBV5-1 to TRBJ1-1; D remains unclear. The CDR3 extends over 14 amino acids. V was trimmed by 5 bases and J by 1 base, leaving 12 bases between them. The germline gives CDR1 SGHRS, CDR2 YFSETQ. The chain's CDR3 is CASREAPGNTEAFF. The CDR3 nucleotides read TGCGCCAGCAGGGAAGCCCCAGGGAACACTGAAGCTTTCTTT.

The V gene is TRBV2, the J gene TRBJ2-7; TRBD1 aligns across 10 bases. The CDR3 covers 16 residues. Germline CDR1 is SNHLY and CDR2 is FYNNEI. V shed 6 bases and J 1 base; nucleotides not matched to a gene: 9. The CDR3 here is CASSEPGQGRSYEQYF. The DNA of the CDR3 is TGTGCCAGCAGCGAGCCGGGACAGGGGAGGTCCTACGAGCAGTACTTC.

This clone was counted a few times. The V call is TRBV10-3, the J call TRBJ2-3; 14 bases are a match to TRBD2. The V gene's germline CDR1 is ENHRY and CDR2 SYGVKD. The CDR3 is 16 residues long. V shed 6 bases, J shed 5 bases, and the junction held 7 bases outside the gene matches. The CDR3 sequence: CAIRYGLAGGVDTQYF. The CDR3 nucleotides are TGTGCCATCAGATACGGACTAGCGGGAGGCGTAGATACGCAGTATTTT.

Ten or more counts support this clone. The gene calls are TRBV6-6 and TRBJ1-1, with D unclear. Between the trimmed V and J ends, which lost 6 bases and 2 bases, there was a span of 13 bases. This CDR3 has 14 residues. Germline V gives CDR1 MNHNY, CDR2 SVGAGI (reference sequence). CDR3 protein: CASRPPTDNTEAFF. The CDR3 DNA follows: TGTGCCAGCAGACCCCCTACAGATAACACTGAAGCTTTCTTT.

This clone was seen a few times. The rearrangement links TRBV19 to TRBJ2-1, with 8 bases identical to TRBD1. Germline CDR1 reads LNHDA; CDR2 reads SQIVND (reference sequence). The CDR3 runs to 14 residues. The trim removed 6 bases at V and 7 bases at J, leaving 8 bases unmatched. The CDR3 reads CASSLWTGRNEQFF. DNA of the CDR3: TGTGCCAGTAGCCTATGGACAGGGAGGAATGAGCAGTTCTTC.

The chain couples TRBV6-6 to TRBJ1-1, with 7 bases matching TRBD1. The CDR3 is 12 amino acids. Trimming cost V 8 bases and J 5 bases; bases outside gene matches: 5. Germline CDR1 and CDR2: MNHNY and SVGAGI (reference sequence). This CDR3 is CASQGGNTEAFF. In DNA, the CDR3 is TGTGCCAGCCAGGGGGGGAATACTGAAGCTTTCTTT.

The rearrangement joins TRBV12-5 to TRBJ2-2, with a tentative D call TRBD2 (5 bases). Trimming stripped 4 bases from V and 4 bases from J, with 10 bases between. Per the germline V gene, CDR1 is LGHNT and CDR2 is FRNRAP. CDR3 length: 14 residues. CDR3 in amino acids: CASGSAAGTGELFF. CDR3 in DNA: TGTGCTAGTGGTTCGGCGGCGGGCACCGGGGAGCTGTTTTTT. Full variable domain (rest looked up from reference TRBV12-5 and TRBJ2-2): DARVTQTPRHKVTEMGQEVTMRCQPILGHNTVFWYRQTMMQGLELLAYFRNRAPLDDSGMPKDRFSAEMPDATLATLKIQPSEPRDSAVYFCASGSAAGTGELFFGEGSRLTVL.

J is TRBJ1-1 and V is TRBV5-1, with a weak D call TRBD1 (5 bases). V was trimmed by 2 bases and J by 4 bases, leaving 9 bases between them. Germline V CDR1 and CDR2: SGHRS, YFSETQ. The CDR3 totals 13 residues. CDR3 sequence reads: CASSFGGITEAFF. The CDR3 DNA sequence: TGCGCCAGCAGCTTTGGGGGTATCACTGAAGCTTTCTTT.

J is TRBJ1-5 and V is TRBV19, with no clear D. This CDR3 is built from 12 residues. Deletions cut 3 bases from V and 9 bases from J, with 9 bases between. CDR1 is LNHDA and CDR2 is SQIVND in the germline V gene (reference sequence). CDR3 nucleotides: TGTGCCAGTAGTATGTTGGAGAGGCCCCAGCATTTT. Translating gives CASSMLERPQHF.

The chain joins TRBV2 to TRBJ2-7; possibly TRBD1 for D (5 bases). The CDR3 runs 15 residues. Trimming took 6 bases from V and 3 from J, leaving 18 bases between them. The germline CDR1 and CDR2 sequences are SNHLY and FYNNEI. This chain's CDR3 is CASRFDSPVLYEQYF. CDR3 in DNA: TGTGCCAGCAGATTTGACAGTCCGGTTCTCTACGAGCAGTACTTC. The variable domain in full, with the rest retrieved from reference TRBV2 and TRBJ2-7, is EPEVTQTPSHQVTQMGQEVILRCVPISNHLYFYWYRQILGQKVEFLVSFYNNEISEKSEIFDDQFSVERPDGSNFTLKIRSTKLEDSAMYFCASRFDSPVLYEQYFGPGTRLTVT.

This chain uses TRBV5-4 with TRBJ1-3; D ambiguous. Per the germline V gene, CDR1 is SGHNT and CDR2 is YYREEE (reference sequence). The CDR3 totals 15 residues. Trimming cost V 4 bases and J 0 bases, with 11 bases left between them. CDR3 in DNA: TGTGCCAGCAGCCACGGACGGCTCTCTGGAAACACCATATATTTT. This codes for CASSHGRLSGNTIYF.

CDR3 sequence: CASSSYISPYEQYF. CDR3 DNA sequence: TGTGCCAGCAGCTCCTACATATCCCCCTACGAGCAGTACTTC. This chain joins TRBV9 and TRBJ2-7, with D hard to call. This CDR3 has 14 residues. V shed 4 bases and J shed 2 bases, with 13 bases lying between them. CDR1 SGDLS and CDR2 YYNGEE come from the germline V gene.

A single count supports this clone. This sequence joins TRBV11-3 and TRBJ2-1, with no clear D. This CDR3 comprises 13 residues. Trimming pared 5 bases from V and 5 bases from J, leaving 10 bases between. Germline V gives CDR1 SGHNT, CDR2 YENEEA. CDR3 in DNA: TGTGCCAGCAGCCCCCGACACAACAATGAGCAGTTCTTC. This translates into CASSPRHNNEQFF.

This clone turned up a few times. The chain uses TRBV10-1 and TRBJ2-7, with D perhaps being TRBD1 or TRBD2 (5 bases each). CDR1 is WNHNN and CDR2 is SYGVQD in the germline V gene (reference sequence). Deletions cut 9 bases from V and 3 bases from J, with 15 bases between. The CDR3 loop spans 13 amino acids. The CDR3 loop reads CARAGTNNYEQYF. CDR3 sequence (DNA): TGCGCCAGGGCAGGGACCAATAACTACGAGCAGTACTTC.

The CDR3 region has the DNA TGTGCCAGCAGGATTATAGGGCGGGGAGGGGAGACCCAGTACTTC. Translated, it gives CASRIIGRGGETQYF. The chain joins TRBV5-6 to TRBJ2-5; TRBD2 matches 7 bases. With V trimmed by 5 bases and J by 5 bases, 12 bases remained unmatched. Germline assignment: CDR1 SGHDT and CDR2 YYEEEE. This CDR3 has 15 residues.

The rearrangement joins TRBV27 to TRBJ1-2, with 7 bases aligning to TRBD1. Germline loops: CDR1 MNHEY, CDR2 SMNVEV (reference sequence). V shed 5 bases, J shed 2 bases, and the junction held 2 bases outside the gene matches. The CDR3 contains 13 residues. CDR3 sequence (DNA): TGTGCCAGCAGTCCGACAGGGAACTATGGCTACACCTTC. Its protein product is CASSPTGNYGYTF.

This clone was observed a handful of times. The chain carries TRBV5-1 and TRBJ1-2; possible D gene TRBD1, 6 bases. The V end was cut by 3 bases, the J end by 4 bases, with 10 bases between. This CDR3 comprises 13 residues. The germline CDR1 and CDR2 sequences are SGHRS and YFSETQ. The CDR3: CASSSTGTYGYTF. The CDR3, as DNA: TGCGCCAGCAGCTCCACAGGGACCTATGGCTACACCTTC.

This clone has only a few counts. The chain has TRBV6-1 and TRBJ1-5; 7 nucleotides line up with TRBD1. CDR3 length: 16 amino acids. Germline values: CDR1 MNHNS, CDR2 SASEGT. V trimming: 1 base; J trimming: 7 bases; junction bases outside the gene matches: 10. CDR3 nucleotides: TGTGCCAGCAGTGAAGAGGGAAGGGGGCGGGGACAGCCCCAGCATTTT. Its protein product is CASSEEGRGRGQPQHF.

Only a few counts were recorded for this clone. The same CDR3 also results from other DNA sequences found in this sample. The CDR3 DNA reads as TGTGCCAGCAGTCGACAGGTCTCCAATCAGCCCCAGCATTTT. Amino acid sequence: CASSRQVSNQPQHF. The chain couples TRBV6-1 to TRBJ1-5; maybe TRBD1 (6 bases). The CDR3 length is 14 residues. Germline-derived CDR1 and CDR2 are MNHNS and SASEGT. V lost 5 bases to trimming and J lost 3 bases, with 11 bases between them.

This sequence joins TRBV7-3 and TRBJ2-1; TRBD1 matches at 9 bases. The CDR3 extends over 15 amino acids. Germline-derived CDR1 and CDR2 are SGHTA and FQGTGA. V trimming: 5 bases; J trimming: 0 bases; junction bases outside the gene matches: 2. In DNA form, the CDR3 reads TGTGCCAGCAGCATGGACAGGGGCTCCTACAATGAGCAGTTCTTC. This translates into CASSMDRGSYNEQFF.

This clone was counted only a few times. Its ends do not fully match the called genes, so a read error is possible. The rearrangement uses TRBV6-1 and TRBJ2-1; D remains unclear. Germline CDR1 MNHNS, CDR2 SASEGT. The CDR3 spans 12 residues. This chain's CDR3 is CASSEGRYEQFF. DNA of the CDR3: TGTGCCAGCAGCGAAGGACGGTATGAGCAGTTCTTC.

The genes are TRBV7-9 and TRBJ2-1, with 11 bases matching TRBD2. The CDR3 extends over 18 amino acids. The trim removed 5 bases at V and 4 bases at J, leaving 13 bases unmatched. CDR1 and CDR2 (germline): SEHNR, FQNEAQ (reference sequence). In nucleotides, the CDR3 is TGTGCCAGCAGCCCGGGGACTAGCGGAGGATCGGGTTACAATGAGCAGTTCTTC. It codes for CASSPGTSGGSGYNEQFF.

This clone was seen at least ten times. V gene TRBV7-2 combines with J gene TRBJ2-5; no clear D gene. Germline-derived CDR1 and CDR2 are SGHTA and FQGNSA. The CDR3 has 14 residues. V lost 1 base to trimming and J lost 4 bases, with 10 bases between them. The CDR3 DNA is TGTGCCAGCAGCTTAGTTGCTTTGGTAGAGACCCAGTACTTC. This translates into CASSLVALVETQYF.